The rows below give T cell receptor beta chains drawn from one sample of a study of regulatory T cells in long-lasting Graves disease. TCRdb analysed the multiplex PCR reads with MiXCR anew, one entry per CDR3 protein. The sample holds roughly 610,000 distinct CDR3 sequences; approximately 15% are singletons and the top ten take about 20%. These data are also associated with another study on T cells in Graves' hyperthyroidism and ophthalmopathy.

Material: peripheral blood mononuclear cells (PBMCs), obtained at new diagnosis, from a patient treated with antithyroid drugs. These receptors came from a woman aged 25 to 45 with Graves disease. Both conserved end residues are part of each CDR3. A D gene is named only where the DNA matches it firmly. Clone size is stated in some rows and not others, as once, few, many or a class when expanded.

j_call clone_size v_call d_call cdr3_aa cdr3_nt
TRBJ2-1 many TRBV28 - CASSLVQSFSSYNEQFF TGTGCCAGCAGTTTGGTACAGTCGTTTAGCTCCTACAATGAGCAGTTCTTC
TRBJ2-5 - TRBV28 TRBD1 CASSFSGTGRQETQCF TGTGCCAGCAGCTTCTCCGGGACAGGGAGACAAGAGACCCAGTGCTTC
TRBJ2-1 few TRBV7-9 TRBD1 CASSPDPGQVDSNEQFF TGTGCCAGCAGTCCAGACCCGGGACAGGTGGACTCTAATGAGCAGTTCTTC
TRBJ1-2 many TRBV7-9 - CASSLAGSQIYGYTF TGTGCCAGCAGCTTAGCGGGCAGCCAGATCTATGGCTACACCTTC
TRBJ2-1 few TRBV5-6 TRBD1 CASSWDREGSNSPYNEQFF TGTGCCAGCAGCTGGGACAGGGAAGGCTCAAATTCCCCCTACAATGAGCAGTTCTTC
TRBJ2-5 - TRBV6-1 - CASIRGGSGKTQYF TGTGCCAGCATCCGAGGGGGGTCTGGAAAGACCCAGTACTTC
TRBJ2-7 many TRBV28 TRBD2 CASSPAIQGSVNSGLYEQYF TGTGCCAGCAGTCCCGCGATTCAAGGGTCCGTCAATAGCGGGCTTTACGAGCAGTACTTC
TRBJ2-1 many TRBV27 TRBD2 CATSPRPGLAGGLGSRNEQFF TGTGCCACCTCACCCCGACCGGGACTAGCGGGAGGTCTCGGTTCGCGGAATGAGCAGTTCTTC
TRBJ1-2 - TRBV29-1 - CSVWRQASYGYTF TGCAGCGTATGGAGACAGGCGAGCTATGGCTACACCTTC
TRBJ2-3 many TRBV11-3 TRBD2 CASSSLSGRASDTQYF TGTGCCAGCAGCTCCCTTAGCGGGAGGGCCTCAGATACGCAGTATTTT
TRBJ2-1 - TRBV20-1 - CSASDYQQTGTPPYNEQFF TGCAGTGCTAGCGATTACCAACAAACAGGGACTCCGCCTTACAATGAGCAGTTCTTC
TRBJ2-7 few TRBV5-1 - CASSSGTLLYEQYF TGCGCCAGCAGCTCCGGGACACTTCTCTACGAGCAGTACTTC
TRBJ2-5 many TRBV29-1 - CSIRGLYQETQYF TGCAGCATCCGGGGTCTGTACCAAGAGACCCAGTACTTC
TRBJ1-5 many TRBV7-2 - CASSFPGRNQPQHF TGTGCCAGCAGCTTCCCGGGACGAAATCAGCCCCAGCATTTT
TRBJ2-7 few TRBV10-3 - CAISESWEQYF TGTGCCATCAGTGAGTCCTGGGAGCAGTACTTC
TRBJ1-1 many TRBV5-1 - CASSLVANTEAFF TGTGCCAGCAGCTTGGTCGCGAACACTGAAGCTTTCTTT
TRBJ2-7 many TRBV28 - CASSTQGTLYEQYF TGTGCCAGCAGTACTCAGGGGACCCTCTACGAGCAGTACTTC
TRBJ2-7 - TRBV7-3 TRBD2 CASSTSGNGEQYF TGTGCCAGCAGTACGAGCGGGAACGGCGAGCAGTACTTC
TRBJ1-4 many TRBV27 TRBD1 CASSLRQGSIPQQEKLFF TGTGCCAGCAGTTTACGACAGGGCTCGATTCCCCAACAGGAAAAACTGTTTTTT
TRBJ2-7 once TRBV27 TRBD1 CASSLSQGARPYEQCF TGTGCCAGCAGTTTAAGTCAGGGGGCTAGGCCCTACGAGCAGTGCTTC
TRBJ1-6 few TRBV6-4 TRBD1 CASKATGDNSPLHF TGTGCCAGCAAAGCAACAGGGGATAATTCACCCCTCCACTTT
TRBJ1-2 many TRBV2 - CASTLGPSGGYTF TGTGCCAGCACCCTCGGGCCGTCCGGGGGCTACACCTTC
TRBJ1-2 many TRBV6-1 TRBD1 CASTLKTGARDYGYTF TGTGCCAGCACCCTTAAAACAGGGGCTCGGGACTATGGCTACACCTTC
TRBJ1-2 many TRBV11-2 - CASSLAQQGFYGYTF TGTGCCAGCAGCTTAGCCCAACAGGGCTTTTATGGCTACACCTTC
TRBJ2-5 - TRBV28 - CASSFVGRETQYF TGTGCCAGCAGTTTTGTGGGGCGGGAGACCCAGTACTTC
TRBJ1-3 many TRBV12-3/TRBV12-4 - CASTLSRGIIRSGNTIYF TGTGCCAGCACCCTTAGCCGGGGGATAATCCGCTCTGGAAACACCATATATTTT
TRBJ2-3 many TRBV6-1 TRBD1 CASSEDRTTDTQYF TGTGCCAGCAGTGAGGACAGGACCACAGATACGCAGTATTTT
TRBJ2-1 many TRBV28 TRBD2 CASSPILAGGKSNSYNEQFF TGTGCCAGCAGCCCTATCCTAGCGGGAGGGAAATCAAACTCCTACAATGAGCAGTTCTTC
TRBJ1-1 many TRBV7-9 TRBD1 CASSPLTGVSAFF TGTGCCAGCAGCCCCCTGACAGGGGTTTCAGCTTTCTTT
TRBJ1-5 - TRBV19 TRBD1 CASSTGDYSNQPQHF TGTGCCAGTAGCACAGGGGATTATAGCAATCAGCCCCAGCATTTT
TRBJ1-4 many TRBV2 - CASSLVDPRHGDEKLFF TGTGCCAGCAGCTTGGTGGATCCCCGTCACGGAGACGAAAAACTGTTTTTT
TRBJ2-1 many TRBV7-8 - CASSLSNPTKYNEQFF TGTGCCAGCAGCTTATCGAACCCGACTAAATACAATGAGCAGTTCTTC
TRBJ1-5 - TRBV5-6 - CASSLSKGHSNQPQHF TGTGCCAGCAGCTTGTCAAAGGGACATAGCAATCAGCCCCAGCATTTT
TRBJ2-1 - TRBV6-2/TRBV6-3 TRBD2 CASSYQSTSGTYNEQFF TGTGCCAGCAGTTACCAGTCAACTAGCGGGACCTACAATGAGCAGTTCTTC
TRBJ1-1 many TRBV7-9 - CASSITGWEGPMNTEAFF TGTGCCAGCAGCATCACTGGATGGGAGGGCCCCATGAACACTGAAGCTTTCTTT
TRBJ2-3 many TRBV19 TRBD2 CASNIAGRGTDTQYF TGTGCCAGTAACATAGCGGGAAGAGGAACAGATACGCAGTATTTT
TRBJ2-7 - TRBV18 TRBD1 CASSLDLDRTYEQYF TGTGCCAGCTCACTCGATTTGGACAGGACCTACGAGCAGTACTTC
TRBJ2-3 many TRBV9 - CASSVGITDTQYF TGTGCCAGCAGCGTAGGCATTACAGATACGCAGTATTTT